The 17 T cell receptor beta chains presented below share a single source sample, sequenced in a study of identical twins. TCRdb re-analysed the 5' RACE reads in MiXCR, keeping a single row per CDR3 protein. The sample yields 1.5 million or so distinct CDR3 sequences, less than 35% seen once. Specimen: cord blood. The source is a newborn girl in good health.

This chain uses TRBV5-1 with TRBJ2-3, with 8 bases fitting TRBD2. The V gene end was trimmed by 3 bases and the J gene end by 3 bases; junction bases not matched to a gene: 15. CDR1 and CDR2 from the germline V gene are SGHRS and YFSETQ. The CDR3 has 18 residues. The CDR3 nucleotides are TGCGCCAGCAGCTCCCCTCCTACACAGGGACTAGTTACAGATACGCAGTATTTT. It specifies CASSSPPTQGLVTDTQYF.

The chain links TRBV6-6 to TRBJ2-7; 7 nucleotides match TRBD2. Germline V gives CDR1 MNHNY, CDR2 SVGAGI (reference sequence). The CDR3 covers 16 residues. The V gene end was trimmed by 2 bases and the J gene end by 3 bases; junction bases not matched to a gene: 10. This CDR3 is CASSYRAGATDYEQYF. In DNA form, the CDR3 reads TGTGCCAGCAGTTACCGCGCGGGAGCAACTGACTACGAGCAGTACTTC.

As regards this clonotype: One end of the junction is discordant with germline, which a read error may explain. The rearrangement uses TRBV28 and TRBJ2-6, with D tentatively TRBD1 (5 bases). Germline V gene lookup returns CDR1 MDHEN and CDR2 SYDVKM. The CDR3 totals 13 residues. The DNA for the CDR3 is TGTGCCAGCAGTGTCTCTGGGGCCAACGTCCAGACTTTC. Its protein is CASSVSGANVQTF. The full variable domain, its missing parts supplied by reference TRBV28 and TRBJ2-6, is DVKVTQSSRYLVKRTGEKVFLECVQDMDHENMFWYRQDPGLGLRLIYFSYDVKMKEKGDIPEGYSVSREKKERFSLILESASTNQTSMYLCASSVSGANVQTFGAGSRLTVL.

This clonotype was counted a few times. The chain couples TRBV4-2 to TRBJ2-7; D may correspond to TRBD1 or TRBD2 (5 bases each). Trimming pared 1 base from V and 0 bases from J, leaving 13 bases between. This CDR3 is 16 amino acids long. The germline V gene has CDR1 LGHNA and CDR2 YNFKEQ. CDR3 loop: CASSQAGQDLSYEQYF. The DNA of the CDR3 is TGTGCCAGCAGCCAAGCGGGGCAGGATCTCTCCTACGAGCAGTACTTC.

The chain recombines TRBV20-1 with TRBJ2-1; possible D gene TRBD2, 6 bases. Germline V lookup: CDR1 DFQATT, CDR2 SNEGSKA (reference sequence). Trimming shortened V by 6 bases and J by 0 bases, and 15 bases separated the two germline ends. The CDR3 totals 15 residues. The CDR3 spells CSATGTPSSYNEQFF. CDR3 in DNA: TGCAGTGCGACCGGGACTCCCAGCTCCTACAATGAGCAGTTCTTC.

CDR3 nucleotides: TGTGCCAGCAGTTCACGGGACAGGTACGAGCAGTACTTC. This codes for CASSSRDRYEQYF. The chain recombines TRBV27 with TRBJ2-7; TRBD1 aligns across 8 bases. V was clipped by 4 bases and J by 4 bases; unmatched bases: 3. The CDR3 runs to 13 residues. Germline V lookup: CDR1 MNHEY, CDR2 SMNVEV (reference sequence).

This clonotype was counted a few times. The J gene is TRBJ2-3, the V gene TRBV6-6, with no clear D. The CDR3 contains 15 residues. With 5 bases removed from V and 9 bases from J, the gap between germline ends came to 21 bases. Germline CDR1 is MNHNY and CDR2 is SVGAGI (reference sequence). CDR3: CASSDAIWALQTQYF. Here the CDR3 DNA reads TGTGCCAGCAGTGACGCGATTTGGGCCCTCCAAACGCAGTATTTT.

CDR3 sequence reads: CASRYSGGEETQYF. The CDR3 DNA reads as TGTGCCAGCAGGTACTCAGGGGGCGAGGAGACCCAGTACTTC. The J gene is TRBJ2-5, the V gene TRBV2; 8 bases fit TRBD1. This CDR3 comprises 14 residues. V lost 6 bases, J lost 5 bases, and 8 bases stayed unmatched. The germline V gene has CDR1 SNHLY and CDR2 FYNNEI.

The chain is built from TRBV3-1 and TRBJ2-7; D possibly matches TRBD1 or TRBD2 (6 bases each). CDR3 size: 13 residues. Looked up from germline, CDR1 is LGHDT and CDR2 is YNNKEL (reference sequence). V gave up 1 base and J gave up 5 bases, with 9 bases separating them. In nucleotides, the CDR3 is TGTGCCAGCAGCCAAGTGAGGGGGGACGAGCAGTACTTC. Amino acids: CASSQVRGDEQYF.

J is TRBJ1-5 and V is TRBV19; 7 bases line up with TRBD1. CDR1 and CDR2 from the germline V gene are LNHDA and SQIVND (reference sequence). CDR3 length equals 13 residues. Trimming took 6 bases from V and 4 from J; bases not matched to a gene: 3. The CDR3 here is CASRDRQNQPQHF. In DNA form, the CDR3 reads TGTGCCAGTAGGGACAGGCAGAATCAGCCCCAGCATTTT.

The J gene is TRBJ1-2, the V gene TRBV18, with TRBD1 as a possible D gene (6 bases). The V gene lost 3 bases and the J gene lost 0 bases, with 11 bases spanning the gap. The CDR3 is made up of 15 amino acids. The germline V gene has CDR1 KGHSH and CDR2 LQKENI. The CDR3 is CASSPYRDANYGYTF. The CDR3 DNA sequence: TGTGCCAGCTCACCTTACAGGGATGCTAACTATGGCTACACCTTC.

The gene calls are TRBV9 and TRBJ1-1, with D perhaps TRBD1 (6 bases). The CDR3 extends over 16 amino acids. Germline assignment: CDR1 SGDLS and CDR2 YYNGEE. V lost 3 bases and J 3 bases, leaving 18 bases between the germline ends. This CDR3 reads CASSARGTKGDTEAFF. The CDR3 bases are TGTGCCAGCAGCGCCCGCGGGACAAAGGGGGACACTGAAGCTTTCTTT.

This chain uses TRBV29-1 with TRBJ2-3; 10 bases are a match to TRBD2. CDR1 SQVTM and CDR2 ANQGSEA come from the germline V gene. Germline trimming cut 6 bases from V and 4 bases from J; bases unmatched to any gene: 7. The CDR3 runs to 14 residues. CDR3 sequence (DNA): TGCAGCGTGGATAAGCGGGGGGGGTCAGATACGCAGTATTTT. It codes for CSVDKRGGSDTQYF.

The count of this clonotype is one. The junction and the germline gene differ at one end; a read error may be behind it. The chain employs TRBV20-1 and TRBJ2-7; 8 bases line up with TRBD2. CDR3 length: 15 residues. The germline V gene has CDR1 DFQATT and CDR2 SNEGSKA (reference sequence). The CDR3 spells CGARVLGTSSYEQYF. The CDR3, as DNA: TGCGGTGCTAGAGTCCTCGGGACTAGCTCCTACGAGCAGTACTTC.

With regard to this clonotype: At one of its ends the junction is not consistent with the germline gene, which may arise from a read error. The rearrangement links TRBV7-2 to TRBJ2-3; D uncertain. This CDR3 comprises 14 residues. Germline lookup yields CDR1 SGHTA and CDR2 FQGNSA. DNA of the CDR3: TGTGCCAGCAGCTTAGCCACCCGCACAGATGCGCAGTATTTT. Its translation: CASSLATRTDAQYF.

This chain joins TRBV3-1 and TRBJ2-3; weak D call: TRBD2 (6 bases). The CDR3 consists of 13 residues. With 2 bases removed from V and 5 bases from J, the gap between germline ends came to 8 bases. Germline loops: CDR1 LGHDT, CDR2 YNNKEL (reference sequence). CDR3 DNA sequence: TGTGCCAGCAGCCAATTGGGGGGAGATACGCAGTATTTT. It encodes CASSQLGGDTQYF.

CDR3 in amino acids: CASSLPPRLGDSTDTQYF. The CDR3 DNA is TGTGCCAGCAGTTTACCCCCTCGCCTTGGAGATAGTACGGATACGCAGTATTTT. The chain couples TRBV28 to TRBJ2-3, with D uncertain. This CDR3 is 18 amino acids long. The germline V gene has CDR1 MDHEN and CDR2 SYDVKM. The ends were cut back, 2 bases at V and 6 bases at J, with 24 bases in the middle.